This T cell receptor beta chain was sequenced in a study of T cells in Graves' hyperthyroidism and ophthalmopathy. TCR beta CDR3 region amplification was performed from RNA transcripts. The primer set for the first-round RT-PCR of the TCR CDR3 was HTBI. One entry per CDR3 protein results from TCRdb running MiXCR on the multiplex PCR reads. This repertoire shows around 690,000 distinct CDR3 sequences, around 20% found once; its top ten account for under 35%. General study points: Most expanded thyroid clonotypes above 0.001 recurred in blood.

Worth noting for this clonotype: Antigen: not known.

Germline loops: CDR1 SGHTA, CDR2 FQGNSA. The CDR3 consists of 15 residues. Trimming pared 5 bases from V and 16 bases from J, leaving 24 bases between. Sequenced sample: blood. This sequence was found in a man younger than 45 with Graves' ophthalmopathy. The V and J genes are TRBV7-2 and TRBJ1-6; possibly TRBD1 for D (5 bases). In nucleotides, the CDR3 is TGTGCCAGCAGCCCGGGGACCACTCCCGGTAGCAAACTCCACTTT. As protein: CASSPGTTPGSKLHF.